Below are 2 T cell receptor beta chains sequenced from a single sample in a study of blood T cells in healthy people across ages. A second PCR of about 6 to 11 cycles used a sample-barcoded 5' primer and a J-beta primer mix. TCRdb recomputed calls from the 5' RACE reads with MiXCR, one row per CDR3 protein. The sample yields over 1,500,000 distinct CDR3 sequences, more than 35% seen once. The sequenced sample consisted of blood. The receptors shown here come from a human donor in good health.

The chain recombines TRBV7-9 with TRBJ2-2, with D hard to call. This CDR3 is 14 amino acids long. V dropped 4 bases and J dropped 7 bases, with 13 bases sitting between them. Germline lookup yields CDR1 SEHNR and CDR2 FQNEAQ (reference sequence). CDR3 in amino acids: CASSSWASDGELFF. CDR3 DNA sequence: TGTGCCAGCAGCTCCTGGGCCTCTGACGGGGAGCTGTTTTTT.

J is TRBJ2-6 and V is TRBV3-1, with 8 bases that match TRBD1. This CDR3 contains 18 residues. The J segment lost 0 bases and the V segment lost 2 bases, leaving 6 bases of the junction unmatched. Germline-derived CDR1 and CDR2 are LGHDT and YNNKEL (reference sequence). Written as DNA, the CDR3 is TGTGCCAGCAGCCAATTATCCAGGGGGCTCTCTGGGGCCAACGTCCTGACTTTC. Encoded protein: CASSQLSRGLSGANVLTF.